The 29 T cell receptor beta chains given below trace back to one sample, sequenced in a study of shared clonotypes between healthy human individuals. The protocol was immunoSEQ multiplex PCR, while the TCRdb copy is restricted to in-frame clones and leaves out a portion. The profile shows some 700,000 clones, about 90% of them singletons. The sample comprised memory CD8+ T cells from PBMCs. Described subset: CD45RO+ cells pooled with CCR7-negative TemRA cells. The receptors were gathered from a man younger than 35 in good health. Some clones in this sample may be carry-over from other donors' samples.

The chain employs TRBV11-2 and TRBJ2-7, with D tentatively TRBD1 (5 bases). Germline V CDR1 and CDR2: SGHAT, FQNNGV. The CDR3 loop spans 13 amino acids. V was pared by 3 bases and J by 6 bases, with 12 bases between. The CDR3 sequence: CASSFPGQTEQYF. CDR3 coding DNA: TGTGCCAGCAGCTTCCCAGGGCAGACCGAGCAGTACTTC.

The V call is TRBV6-5, the J call TRBJ2-7; 11 bases are a match to TRBD2. Germline V gives CDR1 MNHEY, CDR2 SVGAGI. The CDR3 spans 14 residues. V dropped 5 bases and J dropped 4; count of bases not matched to a gene: 4. The CDR3 coding sequence is TGTGCCAGCAGTCCCCTAGCGGGAGGTTACGAGCAGTACTTC. Protein product: CASSPLAGGYEQYF.

V gene TRBV9 combines with J gene TRBJ2-1; 8 bases match TRBD2. This CDR3 region has 17 residues. Trimming removed 0 bases from V and 0 bases from J; junction bases left unmatched: 5. CDR1 is SGDLS and CDR2 is YYNGEE in the germline V gene. The CDR3 coding sequence is TGTGCCAGCAGCGTAGGGCCAGCGGGAGCCTCCTACAATGAGCAGTTCTTC. This encodes CASSVGPAGASYNEQFF. The full variable domain, completed using reference TRBV9 and TRBJ2-1, is DSGVTQTPKHLITATGQRVTLRCSPRSGDLSVYWYQQSLDQGLQFLIQYYNGEERAKGNILERFSAQQFPDLHSELNLSSLELGDSALYFCASSVGPAGASYNEQFFGPGTRLTVL.

The chain combines TRBV14 with TRBJ2-2, with D hard to call. V was shortened by 6 bases and J by 0 bases, with 8 bases between the two germline ends. CDR1 is SGHDN and CDR2 is FVKESK in the germline V gene. The length of the CDR3 is 14 residues. CDR3 residues: CASRRGSNTGELFF. In DNA form, the CDR3 reads TGTGCCAGCAGGCGTGGATCGAACACCGGGGAGCTGTTTTTT.

The rearrangement links TRBV6-1 to TRBJ1-1; tentatively, D is TRBD1 (5 bases). V lost 3 bases and J 0 bases, leaving 11 bases between the germline ends. This CDR3 contains 15 residues. The germline V gene encodes CDR1 MNHNS and CDR2 SASEGT. In nucleotides, the CDR3 is TGTGCCAGCAGTGAGACCAGGGTCCTGAACACTGAAGCTTTCTTT. It codes for CASSETRVLNTEAFF.

This sequence joins TRBV5-6 and TRBJ1-1, with TRBD1 as a possible D gene (5 bases). The germline gives CDR1 SGHDT, CDR2 YYEEEE. V shed 4 bases and J shed 5 bases, with 15 bases lying between them. This CDR3 comprises 14 residues. CDR3 sequence (DNA): TGTGCCAGCAGCGGGGGAGGGAGCTGGACTGAAGCTTTCTTT. This sequence encodes CASSGGGSWTEAFF.

The genes are TRBV15 and TRBJ1-5; 7 bases agree with TRBD1. This CDR3 is 16 amino acids long. J was trimmed by 6 bases and V by 0 bases; bases with no gene match: 8. Per the germline V gene, CDR1 is LNHNV and CDR2 is YYDKDF (reference sequence). The CDR3 loop reads CATSRDREGAGQPQHF. CDR3 nucleotides: TGTGCCACCAGCAGAGATCGGGAGGGGGCCGGTCAGCCCCAGCATTTT.

The gene calls are TRBV11-2 and TRBJ2-5; D might be TRBD1 or TRBD2, each matching 5 bases. The germline CDR1 and CDR2 sequences are SGHAT and FQNNGV. The CDR3 runs to 15 residues. Trimming removed 5 bases from V and 5 bases from J, with 18 bases in between. The CDR3 coding sequence is TGTGCCAGCAGCCCCGGGGCCAACCCCAGGGAGACCCAGTACTTC. Translating it yields CASSPGANPRETQYF.

The J gene is TRBJ2-1, the V gene TRBV28; tentative D call: TRBD2 (6 bases). The CDR3 contains 15 residues. Trimming removed 6 bases at V and 8 bases at J, with 20 bases between. Germline CDR1 reads MDHEN; CDR2 reads SYDVKM. In nucleotides, the CDR3 is TGTGCCAGCAGACCTCTGATGACTAGTTGGCATGAGCAGTTCTTC. This sequence encodes CASRPLMTSWHEQFF.

V is TRBV27 and J is TRBJ2-5; D is uncertain. Germline lookup yields CDR1 MNHEY and CDR2 SMNVEV (reference sequence). The length of the CDR3 is 13 residues. The V and J ends lost 10 bases and 7 bases respectively, with 19 bases between them. CDR3 sequence: CATRPGWPGTQYF. The CDR3 bases are TGTGCCACCCGCCCCGGTTGGCCAGGGACCCAGTACTTC.

The chain links TRBV6-6 to TRBJ2-3, with 7 bases identical to TRBD2. The CDR3 runs 16 residues. V lost 0 bases to trimming and J lost 7 bases; unmatched junction nucleotides: 10. From germline, CDR1 is MNHNY and CDR2 SVGAGI (reference sequence). The CDR3 protein is CASSYSTSGMGHTQYF. DNA for the CDR3: TGTGCCAGCAGTTACTCGACCAGCGGGATGGGGCATACGCAGTATTTT.

V gene TRBV19 combines with J gene TRBJ1-2, with D perhaps matching TRBD1 (5 bases). Deletions cut 3 bases from V and 6 bases from J, with 11 bases between. Germline values: CDR1 LNHDA, CDR2 SQIVND (reference sequence). The CDR3 runs 13 residues. CDR3 loop: CASSIRTRDGYTF. CDR3 DNA sequence: TGTGCCAGTAGTATTAGGACAAGGGATGGCTACACCTTC.

The V gene is TRBV19, the J gene TRBJ2-7; possibly TRBD1 or TRBD2 for D (5 bases each). The V end was cut by 3 bases, the J end by 2 bases, with 11 bases between. The CDR3 runs to 14 residues. CDR1 and CDR2 from the germline V gene are LNHDA and SQIVND (reference sequence). DNA of the CDR3: TGTGCCAGTAGTATTCGGGACGGGACCTACGAGCAGTACTTC. Protein: CASSIRDGTYEQYF.

Remarks on this clone: The limits of the CDR3 on the DNA are not certain, so only TCRdb's listed CDR3 is given. V gene TRBV28 combines with J gene TRBJ2-1; TRBD1, the table's D call, lacks a check against the DNA. CDR1 and CDR2 (germline): MDHEN, SYDVKM. The CDR3 sequence runs 15 residues, both termini included. The CDR3 loop reads CASSFLAGVYNEQFF.

V is TRBV2 and J is TRBJ2-1; the D is unclear. The CDR3 covers 12 residues. The germline gives CDR1 SNHLY, CDR2 FYNNEI. Trimming took off 6 bases at V and 9 bases at J, with 12 bases between the two ends. The CDR3, as DNA: TGTGCCAGCAGCGAATACATAGGTGAGCAGTTCTTC. Its protein is CASSEYIGEQFF.

The J gene is TRBJ2-1, the V gene TRBV4-3; 7 bases are a match to TRBD2. The V gene's germline CDR1 is LGHNA and CDR2 YSLEER. The CDR3 is made up of 16 amino acids. Trimming took 4 bases from V and 5 from J; bases not matched to a gene: 11. The CDR3 DNA sequence: TGCGCCAGCAGCCTCACCCTAGCGGCGAAGAACAATGAGCAGTTCTTC. As protein: CASSLTLAAKNNEQFF.

Only one count was recorded for this clone. V and J are TRBV19 and TRBJ1-2, with 9 positions matching TRBD1. Germline CDR1 is LNHDA and CDR2 is SQIVND (reference sequence). The CDR3 runs to 13 residues. The junction had 6 bases not matched to a gene; V was cut back by 5 bases and J by 8 bases. The CDR3, as DNA: TGTGCCAGTAGTGCCGGGACAGGGTTCGGCTACACCTTC. It encodes CASSAGTGFGYTF.

V is TRBV18 and J is TRBJ2-4, with no clear D. Trimming cost V 3 bases and J 0 bases, with 9 bases left between them. This CDR3 has 15 amino acids. Germline V gene sequence: CDR1 KGHSH, CDR2 LQKENI. This CDR3 is CASSPTELAKNIQYF. In nucleotides, the CDR3 is TGTGCCAGCTCACCCACCGAACTAGCCAAAAACATTCAGTACTTC.

CDR3 region: CSVRAPPAAFF. The DNA of the CDR3 is TGCAGCGTTCGAGCCCCTCCTGCAGCTTTCTTT. The genes are TRBV29-1 and TRBJ1-1; D unclear. CDR1 and CDR2 (germline): SQVTM, ANQGSEA. The CDR3 consists of 11 residues. V lost 5 bases, J lost 10 bases, and 14 bases lay in between.

This clone was counted a single time. This sequence joins TRBV4-3 and TRBJ2-7, with D perhaps matching TRBD1 or TRBD2 (7 bases each). V gave up 1 base and J gave up 5 bases, with 15 bases separating them. This CDR3 region has 15 residues. Germline CDR1 is LGHNA and CDR2 is YSLEER. The CDR3 DNA follows: TGCGCCAGCAGCCAAGGGTCGGCAGGGGGGGACGAGCAGTACTTC. It yields the protein CASSQGSAGGDEQYF.

J is TRBJ2-6 and V is TRBV4-1, with TRBD2 matching 13 bases. The trim removed 4 bases at V and 0 bases at J, leaving 3 bases unmatched. Germline V lookup: CDR1 MGHRA, CDR2 YSYEKL. CDR3 length: 18 residues. The DNA of the CDR3 is TGCGCCAGCAGCCTATGGACTAGCGGGGGCTCTGGGGCCAACGTCCTGACTTTC. Its protein product is CASSLWTSGGSGANVLTF.

This chain joins TRBV5-6 and TRBJ1-1; TRBD1 matches 7 bases. The trim removed 3 bases at V and 0 bases at J, leaving 5 bases unmatched. This CDR3 comprises 15 residues. Germline CDR1 SGHDT, CDR2 YYEEEE. The CDR3 DNA is TGTGCCAGCAGCTCGGGACAGCTCATGAACACTGAAGCTTTCTTT. Translated, it gives CASSSGQLMNTEAFF.

The rearrangement joins TRBV7-6 to TRBJ2-3, with D possibly TRBD2 on 5 matching bases. The germline gives CDR1 SGHVS, CDR2 FNYEAQ. Trimming shortened V by 5 bases and J by 6 bases, and 12 bases separated the two germline ends. The CDR3 totals 13 residues. CDR3 protein: CASSPATGDTQYF. The CDR3, as DNA: TGTGCCAGCAGCCCAGCGACGGGGGATACGCAGTATTTT. Full variable domain (rest looked up from reference TRBV7-6 and TRBJ2-3): GAGVSQSPRYKVTKRGQDVALRCDPISGHVSLYWYRQALGQGPEFLTYFNYEAQQDKSGLPNDRFSAERPEGSISTLTIQRTEQRDSAMYRCASSPATGDTQYFGPGTRLTVL.

Turning to this clone: Its ends do not fully match the called genes, so a read error is possible. The rearrangement uses TRBV30 and TRBJ1-2; 7 bases agree with TRBD1. This CDR3 region has 14 residues. The germline V gene encodes CDR1 GTSNPN and CDR2 SVGIG (reference sequence). CDR3 sequence reads: CAWRNRGVADGYTF. DNA of the CDR3: TGTGCGTGGAGGAACAGGGGAGTAGCAGATGGCTACACCTTC.

The gene calls are TRBV2 and TRBJ2-1; tentative D call: TRBD1 (6 bases). The germline V gene has CDR1 SNHLY and CDR2 FYNNEI. The CDR3 has 16 amino acids. V was trimmed by 3 bases and J by 0 bases, leaving 12 bases between them. The CDR3 DNA reads TGTGCCAGCAGTGATCTACAGGGAAGCTCCTACAATGAGCAGTTCTTC. Translation: CASSDLQGSSYNEQFF.

The rearrangement uses TRBV9 and TRBJ2-7; unclear D gene. Trimming stripped 3 bases from V and 6 bases from J, with 10 bases between. The CDR3 runs to 12 residues. CDR1 and CDR2 (germline): SGDLS, YYNGEE. The CDR3 is CASSDQFGEQYF. CDR3 DNA: TGTGCCAGCAGCGACCAGTTTGGCGAGCAGTACTTC.

J is TRBJ2-7 and V is TRBV28; 11 positions match TRBD2. Germline trimming cut 5 bases from V and 2 bases from J; bases unmatched to any gene: 8. Germline CDR1 reads MDHEN; CDR2 reads SYDVKM. The CDR3 runs 16 residues. CDR3 protein: CASSRLAGRNTYEQYF. The CDR3 DNA reads as TGTGCCAGCAGTCGACTAGCGGGAAGGAACACCTACGAGCAGTACTTC.

The chain links TRBV2 to TRBJ2-2, with D perhaps assigned TRBD1 or TRBD2 (6 bases each). CDR1 and CDR2 (germline): SNHLY, FYNNEI. Trimming took 10 bases from V and 0 from J, leaving 21 bases between them. The CDR3 contains 17 residues. The CDR3 spells CAIRNSRGTTNTGELFF. The DNA for the CDR3 is TGTGCCATCCGCAATTCCCGGGGGACAACGAACACCGGGGAGCTGTTTTTT.

A word on this clone: The sample holds other DNA sequences that translate to the same CDR3. The chain joins TRBV28 to TRBJ2-7; a weak D match, TRBD1 (6 bases). The CDR3 loop spans 11 amino acids. The V end was cut by 6 bases, the J end by 4 bases, with 7 bases between. CDR1 and CDR2 from the germline V gene are MDHEN and SYDVKM. The CDR3 DNA is TGTGCCAGCAGAACAGGGTACGAGCAGTACTTC. This encodes CASRTGYEQYF.